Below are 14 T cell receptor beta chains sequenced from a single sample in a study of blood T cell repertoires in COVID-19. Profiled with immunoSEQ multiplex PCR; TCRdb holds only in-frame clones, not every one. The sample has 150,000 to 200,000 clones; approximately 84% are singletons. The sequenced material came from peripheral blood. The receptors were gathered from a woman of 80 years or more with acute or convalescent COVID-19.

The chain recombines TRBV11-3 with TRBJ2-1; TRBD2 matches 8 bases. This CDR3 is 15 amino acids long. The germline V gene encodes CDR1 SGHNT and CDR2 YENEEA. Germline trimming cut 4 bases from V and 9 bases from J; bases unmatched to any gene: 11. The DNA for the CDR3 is TGTGCCAGCAGCTCCGGGACTACCGGGGGGGGTGAGCAGTTCTTC. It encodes CASSSGTTGGGEQFF.

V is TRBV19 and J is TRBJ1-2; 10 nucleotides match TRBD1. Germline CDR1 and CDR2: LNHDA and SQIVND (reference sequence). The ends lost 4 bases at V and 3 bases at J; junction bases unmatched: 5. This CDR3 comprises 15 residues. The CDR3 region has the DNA TGTGCCAGTAGTAAGACAGGGGGCGCAGACTATGGCTACACCTTC. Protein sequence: CASSKTGGADYGYTF.

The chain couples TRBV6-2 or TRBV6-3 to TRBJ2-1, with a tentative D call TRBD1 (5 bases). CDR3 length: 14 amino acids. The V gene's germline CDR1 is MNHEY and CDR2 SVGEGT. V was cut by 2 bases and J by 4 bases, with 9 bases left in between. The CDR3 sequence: CASSYGANYNEQFF. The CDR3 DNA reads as TGTGCCAGCAGTTACGGGGCTAATTACAATGAGCAGTTCTTC.

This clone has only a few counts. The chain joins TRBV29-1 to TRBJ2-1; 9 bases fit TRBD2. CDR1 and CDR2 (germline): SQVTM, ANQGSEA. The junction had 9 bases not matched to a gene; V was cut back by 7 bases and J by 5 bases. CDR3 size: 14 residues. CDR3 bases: TGCAGCGCGATAAGCGGGAGGTCCGACAATGAGCAGTTCTTC. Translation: CSAISGRSDNEQFF.

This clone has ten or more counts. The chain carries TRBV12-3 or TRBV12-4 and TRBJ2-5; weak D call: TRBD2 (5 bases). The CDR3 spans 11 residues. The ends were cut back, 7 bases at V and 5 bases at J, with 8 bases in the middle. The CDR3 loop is CASTPGETQYF. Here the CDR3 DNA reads TGTGCCAGCACCCCGGGGGAGACCCAGTACTTC.

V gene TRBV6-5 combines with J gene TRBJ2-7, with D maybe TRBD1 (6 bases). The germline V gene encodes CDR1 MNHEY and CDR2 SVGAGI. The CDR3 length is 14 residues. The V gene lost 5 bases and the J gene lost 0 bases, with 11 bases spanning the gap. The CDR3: CASSTQTGSYEQYF. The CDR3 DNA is TGTGCCAGCAGTACCCAGACAGGCTCCTACGAGCAGTACTTC.

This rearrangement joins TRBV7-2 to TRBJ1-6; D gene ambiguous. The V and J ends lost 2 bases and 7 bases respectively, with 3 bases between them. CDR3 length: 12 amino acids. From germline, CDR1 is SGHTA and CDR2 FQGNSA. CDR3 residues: CASSLPNSPLHF. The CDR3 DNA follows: TGTGCCAGCAGCTTACCAAATTCACCCCTCCACTTT.

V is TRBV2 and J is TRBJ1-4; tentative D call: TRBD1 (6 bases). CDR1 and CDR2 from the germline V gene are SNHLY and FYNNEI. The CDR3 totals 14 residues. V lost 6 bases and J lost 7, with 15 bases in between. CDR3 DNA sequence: TGTGCCAGCAGCCACAGGGAAGGAAGTGAAAAACTGTTTTTT. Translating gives CASSHREGSEKLFF.

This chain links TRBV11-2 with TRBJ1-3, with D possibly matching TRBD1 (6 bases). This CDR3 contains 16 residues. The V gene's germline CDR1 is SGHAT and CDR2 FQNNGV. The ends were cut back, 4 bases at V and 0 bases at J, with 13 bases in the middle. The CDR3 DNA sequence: TGTGCCAGCAGCTCCTCGAGGGGGGGCTCTGGAAACACCATATATTTT. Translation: CASSSSRGGSGNTIYF.

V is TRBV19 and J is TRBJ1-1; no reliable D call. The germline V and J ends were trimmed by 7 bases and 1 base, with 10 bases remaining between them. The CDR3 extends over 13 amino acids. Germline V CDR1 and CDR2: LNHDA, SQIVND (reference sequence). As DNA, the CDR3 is TGTGCCAGTATCCGGGTACCGAACACTGAAGCTTTCTTT. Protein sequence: CASIRVPNTEAFF.

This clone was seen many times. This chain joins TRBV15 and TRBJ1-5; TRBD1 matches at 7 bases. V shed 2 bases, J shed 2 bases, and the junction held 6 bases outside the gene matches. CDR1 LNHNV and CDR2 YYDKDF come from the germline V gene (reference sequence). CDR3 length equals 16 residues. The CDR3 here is CATSRPGQSRNQPQHF. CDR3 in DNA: TGTGCCACCAGCAGACCGGGACAGTCCCGCAATCAGCCCCAGCATTTT.

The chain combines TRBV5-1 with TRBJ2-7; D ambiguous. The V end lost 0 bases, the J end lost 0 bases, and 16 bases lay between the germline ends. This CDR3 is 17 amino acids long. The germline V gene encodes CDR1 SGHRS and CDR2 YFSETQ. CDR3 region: CASSLGFPSAYSYEQYF. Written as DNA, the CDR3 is TGCGCCAGCAGCTTGGGGTTCCCCAGCGCCTACTCCTACGAGCAGTACTTC.

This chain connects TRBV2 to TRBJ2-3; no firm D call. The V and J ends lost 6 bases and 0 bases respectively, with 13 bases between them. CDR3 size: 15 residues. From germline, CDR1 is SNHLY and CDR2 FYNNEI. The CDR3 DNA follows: TGTGCCAGCAGGTTAGCACCCGTTAGCACAGATACGCAGTATTTT. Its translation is CASRLAPVSTDTQYF.

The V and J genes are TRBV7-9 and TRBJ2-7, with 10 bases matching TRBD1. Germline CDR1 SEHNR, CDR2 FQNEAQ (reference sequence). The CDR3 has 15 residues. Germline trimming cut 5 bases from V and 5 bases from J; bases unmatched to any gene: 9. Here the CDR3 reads CASSDRDRGTHEQYF. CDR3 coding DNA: TGTGCCAGCAGCGACCGGGACAGGGGTACTCACGAGCAGTACTTC. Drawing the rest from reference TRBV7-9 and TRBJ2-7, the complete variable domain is DTGVSQNPRHKITKRGQNVTFRCDPISEHNRLYWYRQTLGQGPEFLTYFQNEAQLEKSRLLSDRFSAERPKGSFSTLEIQRTEQGDSAMYLCASSDRDRGTHEQYFGPGTRLTVT.